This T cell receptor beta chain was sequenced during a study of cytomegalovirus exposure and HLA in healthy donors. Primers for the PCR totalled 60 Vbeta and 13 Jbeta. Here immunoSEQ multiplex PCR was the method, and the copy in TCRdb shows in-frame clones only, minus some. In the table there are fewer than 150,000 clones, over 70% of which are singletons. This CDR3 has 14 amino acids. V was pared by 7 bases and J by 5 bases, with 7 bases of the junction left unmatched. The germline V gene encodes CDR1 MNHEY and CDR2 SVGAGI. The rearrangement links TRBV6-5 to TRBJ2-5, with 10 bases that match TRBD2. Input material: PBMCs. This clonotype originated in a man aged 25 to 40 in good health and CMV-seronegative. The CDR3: CASKASGGWETQYF. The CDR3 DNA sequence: TGTGCCAGCAAAGCTAGCGGGGGTTGGGAGACCCAGTACTTC.